These 20 T cell receptor beta chains were sequenced from one sample in a study of identical twins. TCRdb re-derived calls from the 5' RACE reads in MiXCR, one entry per CDR3 protein. The profile shows 1.5 million to 2 million distinct CDR3 sequences, about 30% of them singletons. Material: cord blood. These receptors all stem from a newborn girl in good health.

The gene calls are TRBV9 and TRBJ1-4; D is possibly TRBD1 (5 bases). The CDR3 extends over 12 amino acids. Trimming removed 3 bases at V and 6 bases at J, with 6 bases between. Per the germline V gene, CDR1 is SGDLS and CDR2 is YYNGEE. The CDR3 coding sequence is TGTGCCAGCAGCGGGGGGGATGAAAAACTGTTTTTT. Its translation is CASSGGDEKLFF.

Of note for this clonotype: A read error may produce the germline difference seen at one junction end. V gene TRBV7-2 combines with J gene TRBJ1-5, with TRBD1 as a possible D gene (6 bases). This CDR3 has 16 residues. Per the germline V gene, CDR1 is SGHTA and CDR2 is FQGNSA. The CDR3 region has the DNA TGTGCCGGCAGCTTACGGGGGCTGGTCAGCAATCAGCCCCAGCATTTT. This sequence encodes CAGSLRGLVSNQPQHF.

This clonotype was counted only a few times. J is TRBJ2-3 and V is TRBV7-2; D unclear. V lost 2 bases, J lost 0 bases, and 9 bases lay in between. The CDR3 has 15 amino acids. Germline CDR1 SGHTA, CDR2 FQGNSA. DNA for the CDR3: TGTGCCAGCAGCTTAATCTGGGGTAGCACAGATACGCAGTATTTT. Its translation: CASSLIWGSTDTQYF.

This clonotype turned up a few times. The rearrangement uses TRBV20-1 and TRBJ2-7, with D possibly matching TRBD2 (6 bases). Germline V lookup: CDR1 DFQATT, CDR2 SNEGSKA (reference sequence). The CDR3 covers 14 residues. The V and J ends lost 3 bases and 3 bases respectively, with 15 bases between them. CDR3 bases: TGCAGTGCTAGTGACCTAGCGTGGCTCTACGAGCAGTACTTC. Its protein is CSASDLAWLYEQYF.

This clonotype was seen only a few times. V is TRBV6-1 and J is TRBJ1-5, with D possibly being TRBD1 (6 bases). Deletions cut 2 bases from V and 5 bases from J, with 16 bases between. This CDR3 contains 16 residues. Germline-derived CDR1 and CDR2 are MNHNS and SASEGT. CDR3 in amino acids: CASSEMVTGRYQPQHF. For the CDR3, the DNA is TGTGCCAGCAGTGAAATGGTGACAGGACGATATCAGCCCCAGCATTTT.

In nucleotides, the CDR3 is TGCGCCAGCAGCCAAGAGGCTCCTGCGGGGTCCACCGGGGAGCTGTTTTTT. This codes for CASSQEAPAGSTGELFF. The J gene is TRBJ2-2, the V gene TRBV4-1, with D possibly being TRBD2 (6 bases). Trimming took off 0 bases at V and 4 bases at J, with 15 bases between the two ends. This CDR3 is built from 17 residues. Germline CDR1 and CDR2: MGHRA and YSYEKL.

This clonotype was seen ten or more times. The gene calls are TRBV20-1 and TRBJ2-3; D possibly uses TRBD1 or TRBD2 (5 bases each). The V gene lost 6 bases and the J gene lost 2 bases, with 30 bases spanning the gap. The CDR3 contains 19 residues. Per germline, CDR1 DFQATT and CDR2 SNEGSKA (reference sequence). CDR3 sequence reads: CSAWGFRTFPSQVTDTQYF. The CDR3 DNA follows: TGCAGTGCCTGGGGGTTTAGAACATTCCCCTCGCAGGTCACAGATACGCAGTATTTT.

This clonotype came up many times. The V call is TRBV20-1, the J call TRBJ2-5, with 9 bases aligning to TRBD2. The germline V gene has CDR1 DFQATT and CDR2 SNEGSKA (reference sequence). There are 14 residues in the CDR3. The ends lost 0 bases at V and 4 bases at J; junction bases unmatched: 3. In nucleotides, the CDR3 is TGCAGTGCTAGAGATGCGGGAGGGCCAGAGACCCAGTACTTC. This translates into CSARDAGGPETQYF.

This clonotype was detected a few times. The rearrangement uses TRBV19 and TRBJ2-3, with 10 bases fitting TRBD1. CDR1 and CDR2 from the germline V gene are LNHDA and SQIVND (reference sequence). This CDR3 is 17 amino acids long. V was pared by 4 bases and J by 1 base, with 8 bases of the junction left unmatched. DNA of the CDR3: TGTGCCAGTAGTACTTACGGGACAGGGGAGGGCACAGATACGCAGTATTTT. Residues: CASSTYGTGEGTDTQYF.

V gene TRBV27 combines with J gene TRBJ1-5; possibly TRBD1 for D (5 bases). Germline-derived CDR1 and CDR2 are MNHEY and SMNVEV (reference sequence). This CDR3 is 18 amino acids long. The V gene lost 2 bases and the J gene lost 2 bases, with 19 bases spanning the gap. CDR3 region: CASSLGRAGPFGNQPQHF. The CDR3 DNA follows: TGTGCCAGCAGTTTAGGACGGGCAGGGCCCTTTGGCAATCAGCCCCAGCATTTT.

This clonotype turned up a few times. In DNA form, the CDR3 reads TGTGCCAGCAGTGAATGGGGGACTAGCGGGAGAGGGGATGAGCAGTTCTTC. It translates to CASSEWGTSGRGDEQFF. This rearrangement joins TRBV25-1 to TRBJ2-1; 14 bases are shared with TRBD2. The CDR3 length is 17 residues. V was clipped by 1 base and J by 8 bases; unmatched bases: 7. The germline V gene encodes CDR1 MGHDK and CDR2 SYGVNS.

This sequence joins TRBV6-2 or TRBV6-3 and TRBJ2-5; tentative D call: TRBD2 (5 bases). V shed 6 bases and J shed 5 bases, with 13 bases lying between them. The length of the CDR3 is 13 residues. Germline V gene data show CDR1 as MNHEY and CDR2 as SVGEGT. The CDR3 sequence is CASRDPEVETQYF. CDR3 DNA sequence: TGTGCCAGCAGGGACCCGGAGGTGGAGACCCAGTACTTC.

This clonotype was seen only a few times. The V call is TRBV6-5, the J call TRBJ1-2; a weak D match, TRBD1 (6 bases). V was clipped by 6 bases and J by 0 bases, with 11 bases between them. The CDR3 runs 14 residues. The V gene's germline CDR1 is MNHEY and CDR2 SVGAGI. CDR3 region: CASRQQGPNYGYTF. As DNA, the CDR3 is TGTGCCAGCAGACAACAGGGCCCTAACTATGGCTACACCTTC.

The V and J genes are TRBV10-3 and TRBJ2-4; weak D call: TRBD1 (5 bases). The CDR3 consists of 16 residues. Germline CDR1 is ENHRY and CDR2 is SYGVKD. With 0 bases removed from V and 4 bases from J, the gap between germline ends came to 13 bases. CDR3 DNA sequence: TGTGCCATCAGTGAGTCATTACAGGAATCGAAAAACATTCAGTACTTC. This sequence encodes CAISESLQESKNIQYF.

The table lists this clonotype with a few counts. This chain joins TRBV11-2 and TRBJ2-5, with D possibly being TRBD2 (6 bases). The germline gives CDR1 SGHAT, CDR2 FQNNGV. The CDR3 totals 17 residues. V was shortened by 2 bases and J by 5 bases, with 21 bases between the two germline ends. CDR3: CASSLSTKRLVGETQYF. In DNA form, the CDR3 reads TGTGCCAGCAGCTTATCGACGAAGCGACTAGTCGGCGAGACCCAGTACTTC.

This clonotype showed up just a few times. The chain links TRBV28 to TRBJ2-7; 8 bases agree with TRBD1. The J segment lost 2 bases and the V segment lost 5 bases, leaving 8 bases of the junction unmatched. This CDR3 region has 15 residues. The germline V gene encodes CDR1 MDHEN and CDR2 SYDVKM. The CDR3 nucleotides read TGTGCCAGCAGTCCCTGGACAGGGTCCACCTACGAGCAGTACTTC. It translates to CASSPWTGSTYEQYF.

In this sample, this clonotype turned up a few times. This rearrangement joins TRBV12-3 or TRBV12-4 to TRBJ1-5; D is uncertain. The V end lost 7 bases, the J end lost 0 bases, and 7 bases lay between the germline ends. The CDR3 loop spans 13 amino acids. CDR3 residues: CASNGYSNQPQHF. In nucleotides, the CDR3 is TGTGCCAGCAACGGGTATAGCAATCAGCCCCAGCATTTT.

For this clonotype: At one of its ends the junction is not consistent with the germline gene, which may arise from a read error. This chain connects TRBV3-1 to TRBJ1-1; D uncertain. The CDR3 is 12 amino acids. The germline V gene encodes CDR1 LGHDT and CDR2 YNNKEL (reference sequence). CDR3 nucleotide sequence: TGTGCCAACAGCCCGCCGGGATCCGAGGCTTTCTTT. As protein: CANSPPGSEAFF.

This clonotype was counted many times. This chain links TRBV12-3 or TRBV12-4 with TRBJ1-6; D ambiguous. This CDR3 has 13 amino acids. Trimming took off 6 bases at V and 10 bases at J, with 13 bases between the two ends. CDR3 amino acids: CASSLASRSPLHF. In DNA form, the CDR3 reads TGTGCCAGCAGCCTCGCCTCTCGGTCACCCCTCCACTTT.

About this clonotype: With a much larger clone just one base away, this may be a read error. The chain recombines TRBV24-1 with TRBJ2-4, with TRBD1 matching 7 bases. The CDR3 extends over 16 amino acids. Germline CDR1 KGHDR, CDR2 SFDVKD. CDR3 DNA sequence: TGTGCCACCAGTGATTCCCGACAGGGAGTAAGGAACATTCAGTGCTTC. Translated, it gives CATSDSRQGVRNIQCF.